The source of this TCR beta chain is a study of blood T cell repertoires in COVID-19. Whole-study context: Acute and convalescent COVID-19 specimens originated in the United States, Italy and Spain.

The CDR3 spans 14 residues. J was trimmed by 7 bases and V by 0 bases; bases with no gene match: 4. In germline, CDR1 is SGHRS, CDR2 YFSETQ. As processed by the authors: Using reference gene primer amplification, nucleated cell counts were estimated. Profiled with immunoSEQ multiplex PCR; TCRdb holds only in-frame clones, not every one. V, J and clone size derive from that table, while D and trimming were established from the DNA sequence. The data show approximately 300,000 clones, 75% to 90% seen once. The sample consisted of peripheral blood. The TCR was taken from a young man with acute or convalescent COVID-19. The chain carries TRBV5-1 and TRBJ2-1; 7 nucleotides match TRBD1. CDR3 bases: TGCGCCAGCAGCTTGGCGACAGGGAAGAATGAGCAGTTCTTC. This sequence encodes CASSLATGKNEQFF.